The clone carrying this T cell receptor beta chain was seen more than once but under ten times. Its antigen is unidentified. This record belongs to a study of cytotoxic CD8 clonotypes in ibrutinib-treated CLL. Cryopreserved PBMCs yielded 1.5 to 2 micrograms of genomic DNA for TCR beta libraries. Sequencing was designed to attain a depth spanning 1 in 200,000 to 1 in 1 million T cells. Sequencing was performed with immunoSEQ multiplex PCR; in TCRdb, only in-frame clones are kept and a portion is missing. This sample has about 130,000 clones, with 79% found just once. General study points: Clonality rose at ibrutinib response, held steady in sustained remission, and fell toward baseline at progression.

Unmatched junction bases numbered 6, after V lost 5 bases and J lost 3 bases. In germline, CDR1 is MNHEY, CDR2 SVGAGI. The length of the CDR3 is 15 residues. This clonotype was obtained from a human donor with chronic lymphocytic leukemia. Sample: PBMCs, taken after 12 months of ibrutinib treatment. The chain joins TRBV6-5 to TRBJ2-1; 8 bases are a match to TRBD1. The CDR3 sequence: CASSAAGTGYNEQFF. In DNA, the CDR3 is TGTGCCAGCAGTGCCGCCGGGACAGGCTACAATGAGCAGTTCTTC.